Listed here are 6 T cell receptor beta chains from one sample, sequenced in a study of identical twins. TCRdb ran MiXCR on the 5' RACE reads and lists one entry per CDR3 protein. The table lists 450,000 to 650,000 distinct CDR3 sequences, around 9.6% of them singletons. The sample was also linked to a second study, of yellow fever vaccine responses in identical twins.

Sequencing was done on a sample of PBMCs. The source is a woman in her late teens or twenties in good health.

This clonotype was observed at least ten times. V and J are TRBV20-1 and TRBJ2-3, with no clear D. The germline V and J ends were trimmed by 3 bases and 0 bases, with 19 bases remaining between them. This CDR3 contains 17 residues. CDR1 and CDR2 from the germline V gene are DFQATT and SNEGSKA (reference sequence). Here the CDR3 DNA reads TGCAGTGCTAGCCCCCGGGTATCGAAGTTTAGCACAGATACGCAGTATTTT. This gives the protein CSASPRVSKFSTDTQYF.

The chain carries TRBV7-2 and TRBJ2-3; 8 positions match TRBD2. Germline CDR1 is SGHTA and CDR2 is FQGNSA. V dropped 5 bases and J dropped 8; count of bases not matched to a gene: 15. The CDR3 length is 16 residues. The CDR3 DNA sequence: TGTGCCAGCAGCGCTGCGGAGCGGGGGCCCGCAGTTACGCAGTATTTT. It encodes CASSAAERGPAVTQYF. The full variable domain, completed using reference TRBV7-2 and TRBJ2-3, is GAGVSQSPSNKVTEKGKDVELRCDPISGHTALYWYRQSLGQGLEFLIYFQGNSAPDKSGLPSDRFSAERTGGSVSTLTIQRTQQEDSAVYLCASSAAERGPAVTQYFGPGTRLTVL.

The sample holds a few counts of this clonotype. The J gene is TRBJ2-5, the V gene TRBV20-1; tentatively, D is TRBD2 (6 bases). From germline, CDR1 is DFQATT and CDR2 SNEGSKA (reference sequence). The CDR3 contains 13 residues. The V gene lost 3 bases and the J gene lost 3 bases, with 11 bases spanning the gap. The chain's CDR3 is CSASGGTEETQYF. For the CDR3, the DNA is TGCAGTGCTAGTGGGGGGACCGAAGAGACCCAGTACTTC.

The J gene is TRBJ2-5, the V gene TRBV14; the D gene is possibly TRBD2 (5 bases). The V and J ends lost 4 bases and 9 bases respectively, with 9 bases between them. The CDR3 is made up of 11 amino acids. Germline values: CDR1 SGHDN, CDR2 FVKESK. In nucleotides, the CDR3 is TGTGCCAGCAGCCTCAACGGGGCCCAGTACTTC. Its translation: CASSLNGAQYF.

This clonotype was detected many times. V gene TRBV4-2 combines with J gene TRBJ2-7, with TRBD2 matching 7 bases. Germline CDR1 and CDR2: LGHNA and YNFKEQ. Losses at the gene ends were 1 base for V and 3 bases for J; bases not matched to a gene: 6. The CDR3 is 15 residues long. Here the CDR3 reads CASSQGLADSYEQYF. The CDR3 region has the DNA TGTGCCAGCAGCCAAGGGCTAGCGGATAGCTACGAGCAGTACTTC.

This clonotype was counted a single time. The J gene is TRBJ2-1, the V gene TRBV6-1, with TRBD2 matching 16 bases. V lost 5 bases and J lost 4; bases outside the gene matches: 8. The CDR3 is made up of 18 amino acids. CDR1 and CDR2 (germline): MNHNS, SASEGT. The CDR3 loop reads CASSSPGLAGGEYNEQFF. In DNA, the CDR3 is TGTGCCAGCAGTAGCCCGGGACTAGCGGGGGGGGAATACAATGAGCAGTTCTTC.